The source of this T cell receptor (beta chain) is a study of T cells in Graves' hyperthyroidism and ophthalmopathy. The investigators amplified TCR beta CDR3 regions from RNA transcripts. HTBI primers were the set used in a first-round RT-PCR of the TCR CDR3. TCRdb itself ran the multiplex PCR reads through MiXCR, one entry per CDR3 protein. The data hold roughly 350,000 distinct CDR3 sequences, with about 15% observed a single time. This clonotype was counted many times. Germline loops: CDR1 LGHDT, CDR2 YNNKEL (reference sequence). The trim removed 3 bases at V and 5 bases at J, leaving 12 bases unmatched. CDR3 length equals 18 residues. The study left out patients who had uncontrolled infection, other autoimmune disease, pregnancy or lactation. Fresh peripheral blood, approximately 10 ml, was the source of the PBMCs.

The sequencing input was blood. The V call is TRBV3-1, the J call TRBJ2-5, with 13 positions matching TRBD2. The clonotype was recovered from a woman aged 25 to 39 with Graves' hyperthyroidism. The CDR3 DNA sequence: TGTGCCAGCAGCCACGGAGTACTAGCGGGAGGGCCCGGTGAGACCCAGTACTTC. It yields the protein CASSHGVLAGGPGETQYF.